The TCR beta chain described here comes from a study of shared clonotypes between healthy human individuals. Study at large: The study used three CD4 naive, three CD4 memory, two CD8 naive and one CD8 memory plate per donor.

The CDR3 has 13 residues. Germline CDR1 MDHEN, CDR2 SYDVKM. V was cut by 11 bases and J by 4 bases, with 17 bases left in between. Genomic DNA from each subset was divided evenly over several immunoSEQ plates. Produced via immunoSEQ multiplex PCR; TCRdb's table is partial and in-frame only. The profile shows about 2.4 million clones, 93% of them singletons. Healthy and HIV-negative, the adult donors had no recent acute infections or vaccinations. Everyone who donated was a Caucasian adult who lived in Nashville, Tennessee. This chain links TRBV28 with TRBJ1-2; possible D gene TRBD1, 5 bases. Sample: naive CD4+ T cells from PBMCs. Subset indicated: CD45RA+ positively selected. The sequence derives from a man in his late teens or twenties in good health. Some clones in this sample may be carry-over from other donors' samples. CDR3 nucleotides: TGTGCCGGCCTGGACAAAAGAGGCTATGGCTACACCTTC. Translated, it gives CAGLDKRGYGYTF.